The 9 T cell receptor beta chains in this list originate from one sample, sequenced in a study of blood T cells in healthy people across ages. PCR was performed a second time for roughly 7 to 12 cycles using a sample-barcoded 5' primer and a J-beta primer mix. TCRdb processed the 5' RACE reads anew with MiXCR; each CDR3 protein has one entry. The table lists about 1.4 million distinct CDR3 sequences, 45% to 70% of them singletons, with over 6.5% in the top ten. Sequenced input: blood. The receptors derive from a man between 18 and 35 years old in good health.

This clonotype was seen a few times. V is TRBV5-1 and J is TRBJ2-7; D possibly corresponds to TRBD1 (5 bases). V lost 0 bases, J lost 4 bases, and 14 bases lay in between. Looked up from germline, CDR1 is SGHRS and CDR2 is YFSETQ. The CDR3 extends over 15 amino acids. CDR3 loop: CASSLGGAENYEQYF. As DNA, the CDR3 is TGCGCCAGCAGCTTGGGGGGCGCGGAGAATTACGAGCAGTACTTC.

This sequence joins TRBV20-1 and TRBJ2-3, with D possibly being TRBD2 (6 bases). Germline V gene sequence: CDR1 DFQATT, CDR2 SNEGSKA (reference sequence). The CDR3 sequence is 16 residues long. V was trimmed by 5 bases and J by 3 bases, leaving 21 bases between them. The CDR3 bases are TGCAGTGCTTCCCCCGGGCGGGGAGTTCAGACAGATACGCAGTATTTT. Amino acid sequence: CSASPGRGVQTDTQYF.

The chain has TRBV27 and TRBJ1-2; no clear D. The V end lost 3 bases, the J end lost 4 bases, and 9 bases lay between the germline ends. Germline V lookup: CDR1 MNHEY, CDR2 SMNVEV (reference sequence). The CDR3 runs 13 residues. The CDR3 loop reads CASSFGRGYGYTF. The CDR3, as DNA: TGTGCCAGCAGTTTTGGGCGGGGCTATGGCTACACCTTC.

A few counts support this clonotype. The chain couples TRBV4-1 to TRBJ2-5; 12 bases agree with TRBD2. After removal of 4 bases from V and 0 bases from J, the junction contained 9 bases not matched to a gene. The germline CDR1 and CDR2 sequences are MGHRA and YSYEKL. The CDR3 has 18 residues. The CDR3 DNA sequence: TGCGCCAGCAGCCCATCGACTAGCGGGGGAGTGTACCAAGAGACCCAGTACTTC. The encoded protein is CASSPSTSGGVYQETQYF.

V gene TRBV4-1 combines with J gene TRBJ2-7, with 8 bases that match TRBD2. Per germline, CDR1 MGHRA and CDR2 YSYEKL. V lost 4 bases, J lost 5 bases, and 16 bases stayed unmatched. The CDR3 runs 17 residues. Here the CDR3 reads CASSLLDGVRGGNEQYF. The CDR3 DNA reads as TGCGCCAGCAGCCTTCTCGACGGGGTACGGGGGGGCAACGAGCAGTACTTC.

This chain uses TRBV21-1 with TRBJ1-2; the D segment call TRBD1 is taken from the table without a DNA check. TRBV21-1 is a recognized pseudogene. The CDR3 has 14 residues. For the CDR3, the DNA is TGTGCCAGGGGGAACAGGGGGCGAGTAGAAGGCTACACCTTC. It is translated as CARGNRGRVEGYTF.

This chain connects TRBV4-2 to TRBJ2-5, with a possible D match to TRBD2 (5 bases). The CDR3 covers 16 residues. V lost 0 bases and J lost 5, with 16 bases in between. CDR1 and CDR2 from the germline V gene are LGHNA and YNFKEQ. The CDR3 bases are TGTGCCAGCAGCCAAGAAAATGGGCCGGGGTGGGAGACCCAGTACTTC. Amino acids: CASSQENGPGWETQYF.

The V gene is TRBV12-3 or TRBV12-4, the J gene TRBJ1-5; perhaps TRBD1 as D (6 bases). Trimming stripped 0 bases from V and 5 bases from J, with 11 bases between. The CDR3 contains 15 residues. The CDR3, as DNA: TGTGCCAGCAGTTTAGCGGAGACAGGAGATCAGCCCCAGCATTTT. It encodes CASSLAETGDQPQHF.

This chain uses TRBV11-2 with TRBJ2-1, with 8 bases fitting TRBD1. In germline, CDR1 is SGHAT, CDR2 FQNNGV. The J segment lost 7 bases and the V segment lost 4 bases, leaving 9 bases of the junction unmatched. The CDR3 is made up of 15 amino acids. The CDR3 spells CASSSGQAPGNEQFF. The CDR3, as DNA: TGTGCCAGCAGCTCGGGACAGGCCCCGGGTAATGAGCAGTTCTTC.